This T cell receptor (beta chain) was captured by sequencing in a study of blood T cell repertoires in COVID-19. Whole-study context: There were acute and convalescent COVID-19 samples, and they came from the United States, Italy and Spain. Sources were T cells, B-cell-depleted T cells, or PBMCs; the material itself was cDNA or gDNA.

V lost 2 bases and J lost 4; bases outside the gene matches: 2. This CDR3 has 14 amino acids. Germline CDR1 and CDR2: SGHDN and FVKESK. Authors' data handling: Cell counts per sample came from amplifying reference gene primers. Libraries were prepared by immunoSEQ multiplex PCR; TCRdb keeps only in-frame clonotypes and omits some of them. D and trimming were read from the DNA, whereas the V and J calls and clone size are those reported in that table. The repertoire holds over 120,000 clones, with 80% to 85% as singletons. The source of this sequence is a woman in her fifties or sixties with acute or convalescent COVID-19. Source material: peripheral blood. The V call is TRBV14, the J call TRBJ2-7; 10 positions match TRBD1. CDR3 bases: TGTGCCAGCAGCCAACCGGGACAGGGGTACGAGCAGTACTTC. It specifies CASSQPGQGYEQYF.